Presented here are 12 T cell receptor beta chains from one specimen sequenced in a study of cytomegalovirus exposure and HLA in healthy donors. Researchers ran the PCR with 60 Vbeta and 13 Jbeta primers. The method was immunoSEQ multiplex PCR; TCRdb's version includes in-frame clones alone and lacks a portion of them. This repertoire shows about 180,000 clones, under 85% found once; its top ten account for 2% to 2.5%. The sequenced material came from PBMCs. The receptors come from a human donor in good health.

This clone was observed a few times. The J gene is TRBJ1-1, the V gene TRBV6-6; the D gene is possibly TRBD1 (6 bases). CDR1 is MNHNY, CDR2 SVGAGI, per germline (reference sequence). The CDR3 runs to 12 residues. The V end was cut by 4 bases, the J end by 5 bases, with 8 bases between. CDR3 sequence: CASSFDRTEAFF. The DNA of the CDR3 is TGTGCCAGCAGTTTCGACAGGACTGAAGCTTTCTTT.

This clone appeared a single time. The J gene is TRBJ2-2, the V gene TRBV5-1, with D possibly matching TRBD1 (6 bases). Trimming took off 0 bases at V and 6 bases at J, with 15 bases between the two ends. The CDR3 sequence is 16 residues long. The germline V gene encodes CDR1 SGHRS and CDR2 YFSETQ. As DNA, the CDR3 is TGCGCCAGCAGCTTGGCCGGGGACACTGAGGCCGGGGAGCTGTTTTTT. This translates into CASSLAGDTEAGELFF.

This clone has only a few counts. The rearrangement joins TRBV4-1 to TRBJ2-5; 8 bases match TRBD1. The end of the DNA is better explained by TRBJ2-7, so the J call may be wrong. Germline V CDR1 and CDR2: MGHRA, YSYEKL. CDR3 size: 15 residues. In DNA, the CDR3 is TGCGCCAGCAGCCCTGGACAGGGTGACTCCTACGAGCAGTACTTC. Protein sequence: CASSPGQGDSYEQYF.

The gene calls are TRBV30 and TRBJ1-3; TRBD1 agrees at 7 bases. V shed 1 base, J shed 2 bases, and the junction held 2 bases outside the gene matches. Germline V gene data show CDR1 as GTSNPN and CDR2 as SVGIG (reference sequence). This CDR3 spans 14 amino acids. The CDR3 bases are TGTGCCTGGAGTGCTGGACAGGCTGGAAACACCATATATTTT. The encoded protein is CAWSAGQAGNTIYF. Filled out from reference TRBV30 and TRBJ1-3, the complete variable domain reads SQTIHQWPATLVQPVGSPLSLECTVEGTSNPNLYWYRQAAGRGLQLLFYSVGIGQISSEVPQNLSASRPQDRQFILSSKKLLLSDSGFYLCAWSAGQAGNTIYFGEGSWLTVV.

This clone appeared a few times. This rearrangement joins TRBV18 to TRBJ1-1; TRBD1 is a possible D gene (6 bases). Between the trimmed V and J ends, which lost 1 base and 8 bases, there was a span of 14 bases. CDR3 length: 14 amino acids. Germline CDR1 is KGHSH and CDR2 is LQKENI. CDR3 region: CASSPLDRPGEAFF. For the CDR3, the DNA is TGTGCCAGCTCACCACTCGACAGGCCTGGGGAAGCTTTCTTT.

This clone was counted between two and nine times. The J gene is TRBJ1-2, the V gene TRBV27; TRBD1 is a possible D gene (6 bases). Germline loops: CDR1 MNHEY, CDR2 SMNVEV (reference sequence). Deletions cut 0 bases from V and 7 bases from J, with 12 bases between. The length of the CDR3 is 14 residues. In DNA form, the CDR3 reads TGTGCCAGCAGTTTATCGTTGGGGGCGGGTGGCTACACCTTC. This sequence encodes CASSLSLGAGGYTF.

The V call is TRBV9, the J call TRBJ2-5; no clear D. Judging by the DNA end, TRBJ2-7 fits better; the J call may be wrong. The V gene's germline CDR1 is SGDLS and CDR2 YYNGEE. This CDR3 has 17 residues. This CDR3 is CASSVETPLGRSYEQYF. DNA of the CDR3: TGTGCCAGCAGCGTAGAAACCCCCTTGGGCAGGTCCTACGAGCAGTACTTC.

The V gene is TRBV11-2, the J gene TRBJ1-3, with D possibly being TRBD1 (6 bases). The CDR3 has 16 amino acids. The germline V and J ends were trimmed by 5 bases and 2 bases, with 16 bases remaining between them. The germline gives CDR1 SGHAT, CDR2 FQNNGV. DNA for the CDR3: TGTGCCAGCAGCGACCCTATCGGACAGCCTGGAAACACCATATATTTT. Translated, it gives CASSDPIGQPGNTIYF.

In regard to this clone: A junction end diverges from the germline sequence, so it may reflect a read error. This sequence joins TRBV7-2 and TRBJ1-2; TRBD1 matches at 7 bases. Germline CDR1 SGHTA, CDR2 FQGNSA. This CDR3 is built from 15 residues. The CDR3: CASSLTGVLLYGYTF. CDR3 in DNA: TGTGCCAGCAGCCTAACAGGGGTCCTCCTTTATGGCTATACCTTC.

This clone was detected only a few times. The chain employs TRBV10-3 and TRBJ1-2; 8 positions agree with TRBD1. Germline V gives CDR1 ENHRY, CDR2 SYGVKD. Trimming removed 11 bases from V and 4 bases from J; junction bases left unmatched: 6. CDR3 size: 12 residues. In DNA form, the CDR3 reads TGTGCCGTACAACAGGGGGGCTATGGCTACACCTTC. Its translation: CAVQQGGYGYTF.

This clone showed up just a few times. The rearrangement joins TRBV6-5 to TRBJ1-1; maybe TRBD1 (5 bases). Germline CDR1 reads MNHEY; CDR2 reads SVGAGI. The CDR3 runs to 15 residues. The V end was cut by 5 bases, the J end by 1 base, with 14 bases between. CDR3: CASSNPRRGNTEAFF. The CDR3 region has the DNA TGTGCCAGCAGTAACCCCAGGAGGGGGAACACTGAAGCTTTCTTT.

CDR3 nucleotide sequence: TGTGCCAGCAGCGTAATCGGACAGGGGATAGGCGGGGAGCTGTTTTTT. As protein: CASSVIGQGIGGELFF. The rearrangement uses TRBV9 and TRBJ2-2, with TRBD1 matching over 9 bases. The J segment lost 7 bases and the V segment lost 1 base, leaving 8 bases of the junction unmatched. Germline CDR1 reads SGDLS; CDR2 reads YYNGEE. This CDR3 has 16 amino acids.